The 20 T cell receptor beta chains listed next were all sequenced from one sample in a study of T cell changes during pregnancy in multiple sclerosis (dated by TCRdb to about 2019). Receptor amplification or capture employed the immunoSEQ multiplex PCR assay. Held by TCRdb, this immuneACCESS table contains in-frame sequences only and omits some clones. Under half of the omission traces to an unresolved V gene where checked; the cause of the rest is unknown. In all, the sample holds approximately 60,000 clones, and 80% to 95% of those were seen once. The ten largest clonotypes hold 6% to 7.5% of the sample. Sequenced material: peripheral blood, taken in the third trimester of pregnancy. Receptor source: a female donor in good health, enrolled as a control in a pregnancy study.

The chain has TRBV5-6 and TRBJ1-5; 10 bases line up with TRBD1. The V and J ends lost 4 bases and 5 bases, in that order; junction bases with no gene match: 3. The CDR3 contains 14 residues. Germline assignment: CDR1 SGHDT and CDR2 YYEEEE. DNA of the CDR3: TGTGCCAGCAGCATCGGGACAGGGGATCAGCCCCAGCATTTT. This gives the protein CASSIGTGDQPQHF. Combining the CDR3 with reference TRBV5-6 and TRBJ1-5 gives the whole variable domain DAGVTQSPTHLIKTRGQQVTLRCSPKSGHDTVSWYQQALGQGPQFIFQYYEEEERQRGNFPDRFSGHQFPNYSSELNVNALLLGDSALYLCASSIGTGDQPQHFGDGTRLSIL.

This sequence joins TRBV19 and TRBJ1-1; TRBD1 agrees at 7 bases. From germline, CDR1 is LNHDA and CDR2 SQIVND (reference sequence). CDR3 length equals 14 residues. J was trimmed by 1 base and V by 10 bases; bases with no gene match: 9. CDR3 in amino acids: CAIKPGQSNTEAFF. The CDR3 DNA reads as TGTGCCATTAAACCGGGACAGTCGAACACTGAAGCTTTCTTT.

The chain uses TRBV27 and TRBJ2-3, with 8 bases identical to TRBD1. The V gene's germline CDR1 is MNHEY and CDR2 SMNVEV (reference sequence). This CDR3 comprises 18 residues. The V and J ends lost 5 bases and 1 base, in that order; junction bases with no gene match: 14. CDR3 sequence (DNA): TGTGCCAGCAGTGATGGGCAGGGGGCCGGAATGGGCACAGATACGCAGTATTTT. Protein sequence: CASSDGQGAGMGTDTQYF.

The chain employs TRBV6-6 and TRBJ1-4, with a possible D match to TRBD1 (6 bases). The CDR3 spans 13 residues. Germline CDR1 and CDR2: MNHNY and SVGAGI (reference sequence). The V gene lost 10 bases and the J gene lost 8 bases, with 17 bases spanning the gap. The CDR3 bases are TGTGCCACCTTTACAGGGCGCGAAGAAAAACTGTTTTTT. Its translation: CATFTGREEKLFF.

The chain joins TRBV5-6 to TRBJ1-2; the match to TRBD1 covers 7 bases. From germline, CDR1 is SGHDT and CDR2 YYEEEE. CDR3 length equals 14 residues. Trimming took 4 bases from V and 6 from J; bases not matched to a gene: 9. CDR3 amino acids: CASSLGGVSNGYTF. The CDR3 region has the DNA TGTGCCAGCAGCCTAGGGGGCGTCTCCAATGGCTACACCTTC.

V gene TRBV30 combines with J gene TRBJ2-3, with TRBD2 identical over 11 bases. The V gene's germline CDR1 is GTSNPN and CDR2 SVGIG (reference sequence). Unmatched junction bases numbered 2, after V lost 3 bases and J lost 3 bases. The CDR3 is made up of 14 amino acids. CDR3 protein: CAWSLAGGTDTQYF. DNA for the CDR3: TGTGCCTGGAGCTTAGCGGGGGGGACAGATACGCAGTATTTT.

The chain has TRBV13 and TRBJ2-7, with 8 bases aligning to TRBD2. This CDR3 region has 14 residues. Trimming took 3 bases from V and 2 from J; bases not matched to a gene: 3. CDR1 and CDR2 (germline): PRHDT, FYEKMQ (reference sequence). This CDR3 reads CASSLSGSTYEQYF. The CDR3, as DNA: TGTGCCAGCAGCTTGAGCGGGAGTACCTACGAGCAGTACTTC.

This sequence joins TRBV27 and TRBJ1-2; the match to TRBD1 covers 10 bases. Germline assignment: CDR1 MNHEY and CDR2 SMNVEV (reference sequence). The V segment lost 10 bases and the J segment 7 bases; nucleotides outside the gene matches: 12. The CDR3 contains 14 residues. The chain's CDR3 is CATRSPTGGFGYTF. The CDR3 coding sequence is TGTGCCACCCGAAGTCCGACAGGGGGCTTTGGCTACACCTTC.

The CDR3, as DNA: TGTGCTAGTGGTTTGGGACAGGGGGTAAACTATGGCTACACCTTC. Protein sequence: CASGLGQGVNYGYTF. The chain joins TRBV12-5 to TRBJ1-2; TRBD1 matches 9 bases. Germline-derived CDR1 and CDR2 are LGHNT and FRNRAP. The CDR3 totals 15 residues. V shed 1 base, J shed 2 bases, and the junction held 2 bases outside the gene matches.

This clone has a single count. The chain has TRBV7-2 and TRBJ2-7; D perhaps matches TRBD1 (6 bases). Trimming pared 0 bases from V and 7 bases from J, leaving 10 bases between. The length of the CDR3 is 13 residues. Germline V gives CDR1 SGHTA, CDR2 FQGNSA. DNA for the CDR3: TGTGCCAGCAGCTTAGCGTATACAGGGGAGCAGTACTTC. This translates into CASSLAYTGEQYF.

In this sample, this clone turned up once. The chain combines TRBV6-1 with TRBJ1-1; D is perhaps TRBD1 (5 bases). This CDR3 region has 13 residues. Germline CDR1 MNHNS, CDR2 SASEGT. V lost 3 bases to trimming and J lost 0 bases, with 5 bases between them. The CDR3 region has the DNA TGTGCCAGCAGTGACAGGGTGAACACTGAAGCTTTCTTT. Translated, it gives CASSDRVNTEAFF.

The CDR3 DNA sequence: TGCGCCAGCAATCACGGACACTTAGGCACAGATACGCAGTATTTT. This gives the protein CASNHGHLGTDTQYF. This sequence joins TRBV5-1 and TRBJ2-3; TRBD1 might be the D (5 bases). The V gene's germline CDR1 is SGHRS and CDR2 YFSETQ. V lost 6 bases and J lost 1, with 15 bases in between. The CDR3 is 15 residues long.

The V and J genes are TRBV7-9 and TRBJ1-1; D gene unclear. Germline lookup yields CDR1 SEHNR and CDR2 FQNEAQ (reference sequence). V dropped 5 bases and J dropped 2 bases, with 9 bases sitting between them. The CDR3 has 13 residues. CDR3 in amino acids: CASSREVNTEAFF. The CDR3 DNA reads TGTGCCAGCAGCCGGGAAGTCAACACTGAAGCTTTCTTT.

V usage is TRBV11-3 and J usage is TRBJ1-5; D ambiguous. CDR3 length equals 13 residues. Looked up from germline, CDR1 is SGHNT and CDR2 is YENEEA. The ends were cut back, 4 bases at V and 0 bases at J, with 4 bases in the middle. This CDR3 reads CASSSHSNQPQHF. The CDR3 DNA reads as TGTGCCAGCAGCTCACATAGCAATCAGCCCCAGCATTTT.

The CDR3 DNA reads as TGTGCCAGCAGTGAAACAGGGGGCAGTGGCTACACCTTC. It translates to CASSETGGSGYTF. The chain employs TRBV6-4 and TRBJ1-2, with 9 nucleotides matching TRBD1. The V gene end was trimmed by 3 bases and the J gene end by 7 bases; junction bases not matched to a gene: 3. Germline lookup yields CDR1 MRHNA and CDR2 SNTAGT. CDR3 length equals 13 residues.

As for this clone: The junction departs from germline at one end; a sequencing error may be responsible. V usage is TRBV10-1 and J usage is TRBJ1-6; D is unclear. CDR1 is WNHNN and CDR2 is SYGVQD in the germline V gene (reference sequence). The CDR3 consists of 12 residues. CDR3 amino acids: CVSSEANSPLHF. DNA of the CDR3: TGCGTCAGCAGTGAGGCGAATTCACCCCTCCACTTT.

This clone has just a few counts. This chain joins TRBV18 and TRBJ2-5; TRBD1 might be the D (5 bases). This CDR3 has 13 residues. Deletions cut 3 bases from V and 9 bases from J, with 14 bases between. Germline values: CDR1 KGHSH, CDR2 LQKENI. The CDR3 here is CASSPATKGAQYF. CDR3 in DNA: TGTGCCAGCTCACCTGCGACAAAAGGGGCCCAGTACTTC. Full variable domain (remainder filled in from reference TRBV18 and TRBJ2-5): NAGVMQNPRHLVRRRGQEARLRCSPMKGHSHVYWYRQLPEEGLKFMVYLQKENIIDESGMPKERFSAEFPKEGPSILRIQQVVRGDSAAYFCASSPATKGAQYFGPGTRLLVL.

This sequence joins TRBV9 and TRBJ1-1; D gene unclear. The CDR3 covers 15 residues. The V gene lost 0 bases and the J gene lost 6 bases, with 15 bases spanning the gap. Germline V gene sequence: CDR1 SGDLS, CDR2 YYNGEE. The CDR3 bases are TGTGCCAGCAGCGTAGATGGGTGGGGAGAGTCTGAAGCTTTCTTT. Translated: CASSVDGWGESEAFF.

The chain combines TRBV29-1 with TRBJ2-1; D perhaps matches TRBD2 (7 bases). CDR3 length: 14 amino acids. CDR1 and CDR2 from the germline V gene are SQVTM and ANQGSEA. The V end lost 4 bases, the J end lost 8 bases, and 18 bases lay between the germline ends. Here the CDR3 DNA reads TGCAGCGTTGGGCGGGGGCTTGTTGGCGATGAGCAGTTCTTC. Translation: CSVGRGLVGDEQFF.

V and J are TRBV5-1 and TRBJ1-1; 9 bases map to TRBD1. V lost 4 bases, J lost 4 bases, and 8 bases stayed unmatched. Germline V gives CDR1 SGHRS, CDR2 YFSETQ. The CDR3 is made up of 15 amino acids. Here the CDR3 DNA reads TGCGCCAGCAGCGGGGACCGGGACAGGGTCACTGAAGCTTTCTTT. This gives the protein CASSGDRDRVTEAFF.